The sequence of this T cell receptor (beta chain) was determined in a study of T cell responses to AZD1222 COVID-19 vaccine. Overall study results and limits: Regions 160-218 and 743-854 held dominance among vaccine-associated CD4 TCRs, which spanned spike. Only a handful of AZD1222 recipients, several in all, had baseline seropositivity. Females outnumbered males among donors, who were mostly white British; clonal diversity was possibly underestimated.

Measured with immunoSEQ multiplex PCR; TCRdb has only the in-frame clones, and not every one. The sample lists about 140,000 clones, more than 80% occurring once. This clone was recorded only once. Its antigen is not identified. The V gene lost 3 bases and the J gene lost 6 bases, with 15 bases spanning the gap. The V gene's germline CDR1 is SEHNR and CDR2 FQNEAQ (reference sequence). This CDR3 has 15 amino acids. The TCR comes from an adult in good health. This material consisted of peripheral blood, taken on day 0 of MenACWY control vaccination. The gene calls are TRBV7-9 and TRBJ2-1, with TRBD2 as a possible D gene (5 bases). CDR3 sequence (DNA): TGTGCCAGCAGCTTTAGGACCCGGAGGCTCAATGAGCAGTTCTTC. Residues: CASSFRTRRLNEQFF.